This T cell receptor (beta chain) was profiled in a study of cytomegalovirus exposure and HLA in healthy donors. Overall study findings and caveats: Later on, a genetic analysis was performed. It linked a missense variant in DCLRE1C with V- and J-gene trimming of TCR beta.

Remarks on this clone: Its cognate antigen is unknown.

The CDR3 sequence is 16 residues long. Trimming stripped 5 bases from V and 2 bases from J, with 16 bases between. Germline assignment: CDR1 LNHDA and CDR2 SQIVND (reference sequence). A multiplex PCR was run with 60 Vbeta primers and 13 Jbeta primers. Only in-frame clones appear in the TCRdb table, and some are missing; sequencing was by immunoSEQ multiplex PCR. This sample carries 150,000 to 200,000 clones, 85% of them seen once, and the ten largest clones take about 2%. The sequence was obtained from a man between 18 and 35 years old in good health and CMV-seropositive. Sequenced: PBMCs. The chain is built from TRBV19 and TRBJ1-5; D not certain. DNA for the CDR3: TGTGCCAGTAGTCCCAGATTCCAGCTAGGCAATCAGCCCCAGCATTTT. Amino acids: CASSPRFQLGNQPQHF.